Below are 21 T cell receptor beta chains sequenced from a single sample in a study of neurological immune-mediated disorders (dated by TCRdb to between 2019 and 2020). Library construction relied on 5' RACE. Sequencer: Illumina HiSeq 2500. TCRdb handled the public reads itself, with Q25 trimming in fastp and clone calling in MiXCR, and kept productive beta chains. Each CDR3 protein appears once, grouped with its most common genes and DNA. The sample table records roughly 62,000 distinct CDR3 sequences; 3.5% to 4.5% of these occur just once. Roughly 2.3% of the sample is taken by the ten largest. Specimen: PBMCs. These receptor sequences come from a woman aged 45-65 years with multiple sclerosis.

This clonotype was counted at least ten times. The gene calls are TRBV10-3 and TRBJ2-5, with 11 bases identical to TRBD2. Germline-derived CDR1 and CDR2 are ENHRY and SYGVKD. J lost 2 bases, V lost 4 bases, and 3 bases had no gene match. This CDR3 is 15 amino acids long. The CDR3 bases are TGTGCCATCAGTGTTACTAGCGGGAGTCAAGAGACCCAGTACTTC. This translates into CAISVTSGSQETQYF.

This clonotype has a count of ten or more. This chain uses TRBV27 with TRBJ2-5, with a possible D match to TRBD1 (7 bases). The CDR3 is 13 amino acids. Per germline, CDR1 MNHEY and CDR2 SMNVEV (reference sequence). Trimming stripped 5 bases from V and 5 bases from J, with 12 bases between. The CDR3 DNA reads TGTGCCAGCAGTCCGACAGGGAGGGAGACCCAGTACTTC. Protein sequence: CASSPTGRETQYF.

This clonotype has a count of ten or more. The rearrangement joins TRBV5-6 to TRBJ2-5; 7 bases fit TRBD1. Losses at the gene ends were 3 bases for V and 1 base for J; bases not matched to a gene: 0. The germline CDR1 and CDR2 sequences are SGHDT and YYEEEE. The CDR3 runs to 13 residues. As DNA, the CDR3 is TGTGCCAGCAGCTGGGACAGCCAAGAGACCCAGTACTTC. Its protein product is CASSWDSQETQYF.

This clonotype has a handful of counts. The chain uses TRBV29-1 and TRBJ2-1, with a tentative D call TRBD2 (6 bases). Trimming removed 4 bases at V and 12 bases at J, with 19 bases between. CDR3 length: 13 amino acids. In germline, CDR1 is SQVTM, CDR2 ANQGSEA. The CDR3 bases are TGCAGCGTTGCCCTCCAAACGGAGGGTGTGCAGTTCTTC. Translated: CSVALQTEGVQFF.

This clonotype was counted at least ten times. The CDR3 is CSARKGADSSDTQYF. The CDR3 coding sequence is TGCAGTGCTAGAAAAGGCGCGGATTCCTCCGATACGCAGTATTTT. The rearrangement uses TRBV20-1 and TRBJ2-3; unclear D gene. The V end was cut by 2 bases, the J end by 6 bases, with 18 bases between. This CDR3 is built from 15 residues. Germline V CDR1 and CDR2: DFQATT, SNEGSKA (reference sequence).

There are many counts of this clonotype. The chain joins TRBV7-2 to TRBJ1-3; D remains unclear. The CDR3 loop spans 14 amino acids. Germline V gives CDR1 SGHTA, CDR2 FQGNSA. V was shortened by 5 bases and J by 4 bases, with 12 bases between the two germline ends. CDR3 DNA sequence: TGTGCCAGCAGCCCACAGACGGGAGGAAACACCATATATTTT. Its translation is CASSPQTGGNTIYF.

This clonotype has a count of ten or more. V and J are TRBV5-1 and TRBJ2-1, with D possibly being TRBD1 (6 bases). Germline lookup yields CDR1 SGHRS and CDR2 YFSETQ. V dropped 2 bases and J dropped 10 bases, with 7 bases sitting between them. The CDR3 has 11 residues. CDR3 sequence: CASSFGTEQFF. CDR3 bases: TGCGCCAGCAGCTTCGGGACAGAGCAGTTCTTC.

This clonotype was seen repeatedly, ten times or more. The rearrangement joins TRBV5-1 to TRBJ1-1, with a tentative D call TRBD1 (6 bases). Trimming left V 4 bases short and J 5 bases short, with 15 bases between. Germline V lookup: CDR1 SGHRS, CDR2 YFSETQ. The CDR3 has 14 residues. CDR3 protein: CASSGGGGWTEAFF. The CDR3 region has the DNA TGCGCCAGCAGCGGGGGTGGGGGCTGGACTGAAGCTTTCTTT.

The table lists this clonotype with many counts. The CDR3 sequence: CASRDPGQLTYEQYF. The CDR3 nucleotides read TGTGCCAGCAGAGATCCGGGACAGTTGACCTACGAGCAGTACTTC. The chain uses TRBV6-2 or TRBV6-3 and TRBJ2-7; 7 bases are a match to TRBD1. Germline lookup yields CDR1 MNHEY and CDR2 SVGEGT. With V trimmed by 6 bases and J by 2 bases, 10 bases remained unmatched. The CDR3 length is 15 residues.

Ten or more counts support this clonotype. This chain connects TRBV11-3 to TRBJ2-7, with TRBD2 identical over 7 bases. V dropped 5 bases and J dropped 6; count of bases not matched to a gene: 13. The germline V gene has CDR1 SGHNT and CDR2 YENEEA. The CDR3 totals 15 residues. Written as DNA, the CDR3 is TGTGCCAGCAGCCCACGAGGACATGGGAGGGGCGAGCAGTACTTC. Its protein product is CASSPRGHGRGEQYF.

This clonotype occurred many times. This chain links TRBV5-1 with TRBJ2-5, with TRBD2 matching 8 bases. This CDR3 contains 14 residues. Germline assignment: CDR1 SGHRS and CDR2 YFSETQ. V was pared by 2 bases and J by 1 base, with 1 base of the junction left unmatched. The CDR3 region has the DNA TGCGCCAGCAGCTTTCGGGAGGGCCAAGAGACCCAGTACTTC. Translated: CASSFREGQETQYF.

Many counts were recorded for this clonotype. This chain joins TRBV7-2 and TRBJ2-5, with D tentatively TRBD1 or TRBD2 (5 bases each). V was shortened by 6 bases and J by 3 bases, with 17 bases between the two germline ends. The CDR3 sequence is 15 residues long. The V gene's germline CDR1 is SGHTA and CDR2 FQGNSA. DNA of the CDR3: TGTGCCAGCAGGAGCCCCTGGGACGGAAAAGAGACCCAGTACTTC. Amino acid sequence: CASRSPWDGKETQYF.

This clonotype was recorded many times. The V and J genes are TRBV20-1 and TRBJ2-1, with 7 bases lining up with TRBD2. The V and J ends lost 4 bases and 2 bases, in that order; junction bases with no gene match: 8. Germline V CDR1 and CDR2: DFQATT, SNEGSKA (reference sequence). The CDR3 is 15 residues long. The CDR3 DNA reads TGCAGTGCTACAATTAGCGGGTCGCCCTACAATGAGCAGTTCTTC. It codes for CSATISGSPYNEQFF.

This clonotype was seen ten or more times. The gene calls are TRBV20-1 and TRBJ2-1, with D possibly matching TRBD2 (5 bases). Per the germline V gene, CDR1 is DFQATT and CDR2 is SNEGSKA (reference sequence). This CDR3 contains 16 residues. The V and J ends lost 0 bases and 3 bases respectively, with 15 bases between them. The CDR3 region is CSARDSGLADYNEQFF. DNA for the CDR3: TGCAGTGCTAGAGATTCAGGCCTAGCTGACTACAATGAGCAGTTCTTC.

This clonotype was seen repeatedly, ten times or more. The chain carries TRBV5-1 and TRBJ2-1; 11 nucleotides line up with TRBD2. This CDR3 spans 15 amino acids. The germline V gene encodes CDR1 SGHRS and CDR2 YFSETQ. V gave up 4 bases and J gave up 5 bases; unmatched junction bases: 5. For the CDR3, the DNA is TGCGCCAGCAGCGGGTTGGGACTAGCGGACAATGAGCAGTTCTTC. Amino acid sequence: CASSGLGLADNEQFF. Complete variable domain (other parts from reference TRBV5-1 and TRBJ2-1): KAGVTQTPRYLIKTRGQQVTLSCSPISGHRSVSWYQQTPGQGLQFLFEYFSETQRNKGNFPGRFSGRQFSNSRSEMNVSTLELGDSALYLCASSGLGLADNEQFFGPGTRLTVL.

This clonotype was picked up many times. The rearrangement links TRBV18 to TRBJ2-7, with 9 bases aligning to TRBD2. The CDR3 length is 15 residues. Germline V gives CDR1 KGHSH, CDR2 LQKENI. The V and J ends lost 1 base and 1 base, in that order; junction bases with no gene match: 2. CDR3 coding DNA: TGTGCCAGCTCACCACTTAGCGGGGGATCCTACGAGCAGTACTTC. Translating gives CASSPLSGGSYEQYF.

Many counts were recorded for this clonotype. The V gene is TRBV20-1, the J gene TRBJ2-1; no definite D call. The CDR3 covers 11 residues. The V end lost 3 bases, the J end lost 8 bases, and 8 bases lay between the germline ends. Germline CDR1 is DFQATT and CDR2 is SNEGSKA (reference sequence). This CDR3 reads CSASLRDEQFF. The CDR3 region has the DNA TGCAGTGCTAGCCTCCGAGATGAGCAGTTCTTC.

This clonotype has a count of ten or more. The chain employs TRBV12-3 or TRBV12-4 and TRBJ1-1, with D maybe TRBD1 (5 bases). The CDR3 totals 13 residues. V lost 4 bases, J lost 3 bases, and 9 bases lay in between. This chain's CDR3 is CASSWGVHTEAFF. The CDR3 DNA follows: TGTGCCAGCAGTTGGGGGGTGCACACTGAAGCTTTCTTT.

This clonotype was recorded many times. The chain joins TRBV7-2 to TRBJ2-5; TRBD2 matches at 12 bases. This CDR3 region has 13 residues. CDR1 is SGHTA, CDR2 FQGNSA, per germline. V gave up 2 bases and J gave up 13 bases; unmatched junction bases: 5. The CDR3 protein is CASSLTTSGSGYF. In DNA form, the CDR3 reads TGTGCCAGCAGCTTAACGACTAGCGGGAGTGGGTACTTC.

This clonotype was recorded at least ten times. The chain has TRBV6-5 and TRBJ1-4; 9 bases line up with TRBD1. The ends lost 0 bases at V and 6 bases at J; junction bases unmatched: 5. Germline V gene data show CDR1 as MNHEY and CDR2 as SVGAGI. The CDR3 is made up of 16 amino acids. In DNA, the CDR3 is TGTGCCAGCAGTTACTCCCCCTGGGACAGGGATGAAAAACTGTTTTTT. It translates to CASSYSPWDRDEKLFF.

This clonotype was recorded many times. The chain joins TRBV20-1 to TRBJ2-1; TRBD2 aligns across 7 bases. V dropped 4 bases and J dropped 2; count of bases not matched to a gene: 5. This CDR3 is 14 amino acids long. Germline V gene lookup returns CDR1 DFQATT and CDR2 SNEGSKA (reference sequence). Here the CDR3 reads CSAIQRGPYNEQFF. The CDR3 region has the DNA TGCAGTGCTATTCAGCGGGGCCCCTACAATGAGCAGTTCTTC.